This TCR beta chain stems from a study of shared clonotypes between healthy human individuals. Naive CD4+ cells were CD45RA-selected; the remaining cells were memory. Each subset's genomic DNA was split evenly across several immunoSEQ plates. Generated by immunoSEQ multiplex PCR, the TCRdb table keeps only in-frame clones and is missing some. The table includes under 600,000 clones, more than 95% detected once. The receptor's source is a woman aged 25 to 39 in good health. Input material: naive CD4+ T cells sorted from blood. Subset specified: CD45RA+ positively selected.

The CDR3 loop is CASSSGQAPGEKLFF. DNA of the CDR3: TGCGCCAGCAGCTCCGGACAGGCCCCCGGTGAAAAACTGTTTTTT. V is TRBV5-1 and J is TRBJ1-4, with TRBD1 identical over 7 bases. J lost 7 bases, V lost 3 bases, and 9 bases had no gene match. Germline V gene data show CDR1 as SGHRS and CDR2 as YFSETQ. The CDR3 totals 15 residues.